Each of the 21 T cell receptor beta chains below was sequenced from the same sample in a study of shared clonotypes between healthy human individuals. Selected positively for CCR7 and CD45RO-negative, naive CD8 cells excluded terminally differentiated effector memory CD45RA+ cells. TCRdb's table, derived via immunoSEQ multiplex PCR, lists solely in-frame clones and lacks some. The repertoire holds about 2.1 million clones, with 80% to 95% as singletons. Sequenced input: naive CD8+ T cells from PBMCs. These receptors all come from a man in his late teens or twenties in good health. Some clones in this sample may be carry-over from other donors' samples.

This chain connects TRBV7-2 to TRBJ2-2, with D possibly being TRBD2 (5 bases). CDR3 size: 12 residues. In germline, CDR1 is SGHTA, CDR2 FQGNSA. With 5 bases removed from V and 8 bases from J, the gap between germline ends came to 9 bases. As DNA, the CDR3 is TGTGCCAGCAGCAGACGAGGGGGGGAGCTGTTTTTT. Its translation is CASSRRGGELFF.

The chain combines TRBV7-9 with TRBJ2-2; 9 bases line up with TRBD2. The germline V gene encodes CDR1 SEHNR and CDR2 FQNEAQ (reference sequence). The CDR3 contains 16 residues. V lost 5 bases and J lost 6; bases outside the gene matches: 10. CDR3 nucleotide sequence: TGTGCCAGCAGCGGACGGACTAGCGAAGTATCCGGGGAGCTGTTTTTT. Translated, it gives CASSGRTSEVSGELFF.

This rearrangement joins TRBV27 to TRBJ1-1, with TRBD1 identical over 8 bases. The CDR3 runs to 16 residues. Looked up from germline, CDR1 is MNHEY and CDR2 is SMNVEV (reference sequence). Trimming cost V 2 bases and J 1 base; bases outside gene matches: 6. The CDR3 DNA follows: TGTGCCAGCAGTTTAGGTCCAGGGGGCGGGAACACTGAAGCTTTCTTT. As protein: CASSLGPGGGNTEAFF.

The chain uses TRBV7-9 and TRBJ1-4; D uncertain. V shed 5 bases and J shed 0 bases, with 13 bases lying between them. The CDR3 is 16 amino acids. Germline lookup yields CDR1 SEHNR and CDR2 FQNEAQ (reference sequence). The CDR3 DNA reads TGTGCCAGCAGCCCGAGACTGCGAGCAACTAATGAAAAACTGTTTTTT. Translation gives CASSPRLRATNEKLFF.

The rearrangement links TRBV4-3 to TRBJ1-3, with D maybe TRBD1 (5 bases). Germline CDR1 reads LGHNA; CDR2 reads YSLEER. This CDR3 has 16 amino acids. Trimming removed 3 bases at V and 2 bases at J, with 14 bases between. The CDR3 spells CASSHKFVRAGNTIYF. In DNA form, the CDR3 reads TGCGCCAGCAGCCACAAATTTGTCAGGGCTGGAAACACCATATATTTT.

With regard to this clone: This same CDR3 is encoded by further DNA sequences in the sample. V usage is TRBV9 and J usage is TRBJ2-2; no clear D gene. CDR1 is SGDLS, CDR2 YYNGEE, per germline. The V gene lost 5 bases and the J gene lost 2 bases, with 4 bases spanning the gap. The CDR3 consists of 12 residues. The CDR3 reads CASSENTGELFF. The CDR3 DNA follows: TGTGCCAGCAGTGAAAACACCGGGGAGCTGTTTTTT.

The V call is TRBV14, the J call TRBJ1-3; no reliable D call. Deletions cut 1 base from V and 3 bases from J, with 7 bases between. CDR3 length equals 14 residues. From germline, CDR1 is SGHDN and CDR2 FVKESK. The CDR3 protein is CASSQVLGGNTIYF. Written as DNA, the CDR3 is TGTGCCAGCAGCCAAGTTCTCGGTGGAAACACCATATATTTT.

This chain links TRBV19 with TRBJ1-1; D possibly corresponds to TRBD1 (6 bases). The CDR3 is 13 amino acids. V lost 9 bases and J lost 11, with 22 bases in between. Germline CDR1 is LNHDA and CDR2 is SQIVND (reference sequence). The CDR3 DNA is TGTGCCAGCTCTTTCCAGGGTGGCGACAGGGCTTTCTTT. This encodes CASSFQGGDRAFF.

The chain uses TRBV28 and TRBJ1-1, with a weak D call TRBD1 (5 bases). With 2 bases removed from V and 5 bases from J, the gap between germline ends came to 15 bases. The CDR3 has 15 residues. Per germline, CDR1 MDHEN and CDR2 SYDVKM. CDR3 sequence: CASSLRPGAGTEAFF. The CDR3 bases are TGTGCCAGCAGTTTAAGGCCTGGGGCGGGAACTGAAGCTTTCTTT.

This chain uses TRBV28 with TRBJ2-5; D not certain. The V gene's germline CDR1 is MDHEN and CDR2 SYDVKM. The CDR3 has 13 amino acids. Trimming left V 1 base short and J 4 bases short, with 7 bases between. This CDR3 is CASSLSYSETQYF. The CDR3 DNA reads TGTGCCAGCAGTTTATCTTATTCAGAGACCCAGTACTTC. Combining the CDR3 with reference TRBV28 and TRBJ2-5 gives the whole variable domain DVKVTQSSRYLVKRTGEKVFLECVQDMDHENMFWYRQDPGLGLRLIYFSYDVKMKEKGDIPEGYSVSREKKERFSLILESASTNQTSMYLCASSLSYSETQYFGPGTRLLVL.

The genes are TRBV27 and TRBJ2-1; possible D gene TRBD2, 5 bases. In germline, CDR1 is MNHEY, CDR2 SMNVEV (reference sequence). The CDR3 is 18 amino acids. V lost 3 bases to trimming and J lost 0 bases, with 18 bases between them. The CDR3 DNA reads TGTGCCAGCAGTTTGGAGGCTAGCCCACTGAGCTCCTACAATGAGCAGTTCTTC. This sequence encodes CASSLEASPLSSYNEQFF.

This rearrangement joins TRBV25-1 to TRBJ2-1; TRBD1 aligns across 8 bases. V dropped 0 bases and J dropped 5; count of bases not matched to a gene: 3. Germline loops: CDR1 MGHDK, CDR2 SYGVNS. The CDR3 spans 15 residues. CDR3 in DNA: TGTGCCAGCAGTGAATACAGGGGGCCCAACAATGAGCAGTTCTTC. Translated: CASSEYRGPNNEQFF.

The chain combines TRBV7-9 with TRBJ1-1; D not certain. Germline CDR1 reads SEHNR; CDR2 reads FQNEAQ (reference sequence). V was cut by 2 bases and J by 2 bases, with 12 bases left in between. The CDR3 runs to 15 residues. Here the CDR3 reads CASSLMAESNTEAFF. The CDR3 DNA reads TGTGCCAGCAGCTTAATGGCAGAATCTAACACTGAAGCTTTCTTT.

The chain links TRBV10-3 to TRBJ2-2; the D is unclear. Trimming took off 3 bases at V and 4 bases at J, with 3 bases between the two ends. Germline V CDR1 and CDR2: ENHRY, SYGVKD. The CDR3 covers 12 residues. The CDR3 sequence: CAISDSTGELFF. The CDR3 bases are TGTGCCATCAGTGATTCCACCGGGGAGCTGTTTTTT.

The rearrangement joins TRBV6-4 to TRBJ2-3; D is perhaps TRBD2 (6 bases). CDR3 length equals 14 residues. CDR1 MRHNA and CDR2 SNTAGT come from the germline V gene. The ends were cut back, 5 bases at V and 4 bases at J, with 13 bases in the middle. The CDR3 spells CASSRGATADTQYF. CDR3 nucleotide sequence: TGTGCCAGCAGTCGCGGGGCGACGGCAGATACGCAGTATTTT.

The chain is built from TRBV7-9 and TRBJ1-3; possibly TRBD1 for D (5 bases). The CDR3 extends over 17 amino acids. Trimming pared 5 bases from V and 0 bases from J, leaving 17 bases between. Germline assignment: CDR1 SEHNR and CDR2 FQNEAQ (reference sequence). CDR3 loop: CASSGAAGLSSGNTIYF. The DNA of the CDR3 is TGTGCCAGCAGCGGGGCAGCTGGTCTGAGCTCTGGAAACACCATATATTTT.

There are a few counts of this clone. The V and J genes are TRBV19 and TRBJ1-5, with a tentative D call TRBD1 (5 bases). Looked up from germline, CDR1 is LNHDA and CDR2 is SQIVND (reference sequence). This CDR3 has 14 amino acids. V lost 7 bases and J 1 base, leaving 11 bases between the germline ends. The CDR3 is CASKERQSNQPQHF. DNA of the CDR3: TGTGCCAGTAAAGAGAGACAGAGCAATCAGCCCCAGCATTTT.

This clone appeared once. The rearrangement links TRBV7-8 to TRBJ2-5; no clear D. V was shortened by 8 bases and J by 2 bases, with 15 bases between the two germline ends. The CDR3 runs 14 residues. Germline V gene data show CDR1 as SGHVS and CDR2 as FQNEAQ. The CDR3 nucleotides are TGTGCCAGCGACTCCGAGATAGGTCAAGAGACCCAGTACTTC. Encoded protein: CASDSEIGQETQYF.

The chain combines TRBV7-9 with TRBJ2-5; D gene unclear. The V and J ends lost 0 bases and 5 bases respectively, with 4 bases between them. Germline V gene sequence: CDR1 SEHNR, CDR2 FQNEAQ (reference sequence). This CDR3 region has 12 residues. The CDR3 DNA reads TGTGCCAGCAGCTTAGCGCATGAGACCCAGTACTTC. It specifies CASSLAHETQYF.

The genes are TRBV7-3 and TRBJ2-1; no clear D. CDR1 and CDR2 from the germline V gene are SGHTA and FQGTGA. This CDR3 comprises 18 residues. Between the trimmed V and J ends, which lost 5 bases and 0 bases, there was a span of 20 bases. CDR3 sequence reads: CASSLTPYLRTSYNEQFF. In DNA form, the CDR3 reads TGTGCCAGCAGCCTTACTCCTTATCTCCGCACCTCCTACAATGAGCAGTTCTTC.

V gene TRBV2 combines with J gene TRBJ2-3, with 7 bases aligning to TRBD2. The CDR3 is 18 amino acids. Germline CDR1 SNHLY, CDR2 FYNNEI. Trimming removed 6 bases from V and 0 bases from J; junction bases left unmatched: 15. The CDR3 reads CASSVQVWASGSTDTQYF. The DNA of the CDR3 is TGTGCCAGCAGCGTCCAGGTCTGGGCTAGCGGCAGCACAGATACGCAGTATTTT.